This TCR beta chain was identified during a study of T cell repertoires in cytomegalovirus infection. The overall study: CMV infection and matching HLA type were both indicated by public TCR beta signatures.

In TCRdb, the reads were re-called with MiXCR into one record per CDR3 protein. In the table there are a few hundred thousand distinct CDR3 sequences, around 9% of which are singletons. This clonotype was observed a few times. V shed 3 bases and J shed 7 bases, with 18 bases lying between them. CDR1 is LNHDA, CDR2 SQIVND, per germline (reference sequence). The CDR3 is made up of 15 amino acids. Sequencing was carried out using PBMCs. The sequence derives from a human donor in good health (CMV status not recorded). Some clones in this sample may be carry-over from other donors' samples. The V and J genes are TRBV19 and TRBJ1-2, with D maybe TRBD1 (6 bases). The CDR3 nucleotides read TGTGCCAGTAGTATTCCGGGACAAAGTCCTCGTGGCTACACCTTC. This encodes CASSIPGQSPRGYTF.